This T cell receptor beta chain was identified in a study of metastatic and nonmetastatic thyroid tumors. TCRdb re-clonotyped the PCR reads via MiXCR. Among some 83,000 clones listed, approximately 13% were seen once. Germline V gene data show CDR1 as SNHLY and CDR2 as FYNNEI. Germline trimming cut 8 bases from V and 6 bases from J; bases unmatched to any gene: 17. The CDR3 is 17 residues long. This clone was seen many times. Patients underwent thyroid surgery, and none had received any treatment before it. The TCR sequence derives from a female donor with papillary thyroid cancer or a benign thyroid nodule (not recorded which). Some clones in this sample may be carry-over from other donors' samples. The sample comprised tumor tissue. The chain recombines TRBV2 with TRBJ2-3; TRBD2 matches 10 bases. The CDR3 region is CASAEGASGRLRDTQYF. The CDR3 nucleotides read TGTGCCAGCGCCGAAGGGGCTAGCGGGAGACTCCGGGATACGCAGTATTTT.